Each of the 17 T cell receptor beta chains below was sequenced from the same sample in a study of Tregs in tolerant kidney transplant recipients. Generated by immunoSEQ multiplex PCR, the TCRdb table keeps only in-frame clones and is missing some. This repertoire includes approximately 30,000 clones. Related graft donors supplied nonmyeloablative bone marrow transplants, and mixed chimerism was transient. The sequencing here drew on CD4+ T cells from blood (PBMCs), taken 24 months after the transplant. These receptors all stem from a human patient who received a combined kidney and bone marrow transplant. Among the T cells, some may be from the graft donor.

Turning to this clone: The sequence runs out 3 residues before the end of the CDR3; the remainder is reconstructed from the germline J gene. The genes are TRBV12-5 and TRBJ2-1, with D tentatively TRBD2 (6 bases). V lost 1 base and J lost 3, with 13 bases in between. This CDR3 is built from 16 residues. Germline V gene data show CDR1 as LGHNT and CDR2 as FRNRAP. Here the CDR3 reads CASGLGGGGYYNEQFF. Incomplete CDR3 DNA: TGTGCTAGTGGTTTGGGGGGTGGGGGGTACTACAATGAG. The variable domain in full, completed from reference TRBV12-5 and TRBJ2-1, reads DARVTQTPRHKVTEMGQEVTMRCQPILGHNTVFWYRQTMMQGLELLAYFRNRAPLDDSGMPKDRFSAEMPDATLATLKIQPSEPRDSAVYFCASGLGGGGYYNEQFFGPGTRLTVL.

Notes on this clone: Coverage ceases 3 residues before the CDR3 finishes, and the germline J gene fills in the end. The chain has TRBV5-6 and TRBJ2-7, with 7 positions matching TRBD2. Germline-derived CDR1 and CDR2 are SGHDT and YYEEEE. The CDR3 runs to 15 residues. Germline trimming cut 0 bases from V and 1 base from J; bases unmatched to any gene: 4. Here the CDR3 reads CASSLAGGGSYEQYF. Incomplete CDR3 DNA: TGTGCCAGCAGCTTGGCCGGCGGGGGTTCCTACGAG.

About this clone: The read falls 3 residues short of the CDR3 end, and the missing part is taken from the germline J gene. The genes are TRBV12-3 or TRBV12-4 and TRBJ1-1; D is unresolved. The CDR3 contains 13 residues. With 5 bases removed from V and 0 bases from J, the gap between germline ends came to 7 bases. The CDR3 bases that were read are TGTGCCAGCAGTCAAACTATGAACACTGAA. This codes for CASSQTMNTE. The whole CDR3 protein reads CASSQTMNTEAFF.

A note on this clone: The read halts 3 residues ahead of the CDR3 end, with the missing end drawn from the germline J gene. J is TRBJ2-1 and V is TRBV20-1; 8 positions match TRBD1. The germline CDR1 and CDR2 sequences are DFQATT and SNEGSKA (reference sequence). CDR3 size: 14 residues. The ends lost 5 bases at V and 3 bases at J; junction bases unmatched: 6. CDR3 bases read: TGCAGTGCTTACCGGGACAGGCACTACAATGAG. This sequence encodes CSAYRDRHYNE. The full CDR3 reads CSAYRDRHYNEQFF.

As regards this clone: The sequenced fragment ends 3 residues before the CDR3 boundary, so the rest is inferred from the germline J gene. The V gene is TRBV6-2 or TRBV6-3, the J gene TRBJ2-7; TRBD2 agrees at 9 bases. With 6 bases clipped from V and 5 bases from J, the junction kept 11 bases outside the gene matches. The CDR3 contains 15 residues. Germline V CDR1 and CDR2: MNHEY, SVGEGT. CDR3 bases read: TGTGCCAGCAGGTTGGGACTAGCTTACACCAACGAG. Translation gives CASRLGLAYTNE. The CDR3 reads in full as CASRLGLAYTNEQYF.

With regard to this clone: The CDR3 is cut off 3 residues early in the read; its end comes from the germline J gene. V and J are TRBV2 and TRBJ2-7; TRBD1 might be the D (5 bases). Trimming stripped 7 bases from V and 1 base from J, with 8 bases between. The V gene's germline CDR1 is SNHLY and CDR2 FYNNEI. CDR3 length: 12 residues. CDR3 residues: CASIQGSYEQYF. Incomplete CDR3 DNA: TGTGCCAGCATTCAGGGATCCTACGAG.

The sequenced part of the CDR3 DNA is TGCAGTGCCCAAGAGAGGTCAGGGGACTACGAG. It yields the protein CSAQERSGDYE. The CDR3 as a whole reads CSAQERSGDYEQYF. The rearrangement joins TRBV20-1 to TRBJ2-7, with D possibly matching TRBD1 (6 bases). The read halts 3 residues ahead of the CDR3 end, with the missing end drawn from the germline J gene. Germline lookup yields CDR1 DFQATT and CDR2 SNEGSKA (reference sequence). V dropped 6 bases and J dropped 3 bases, with 18 bases sitting between them. This CDR3 region has 14 residues.

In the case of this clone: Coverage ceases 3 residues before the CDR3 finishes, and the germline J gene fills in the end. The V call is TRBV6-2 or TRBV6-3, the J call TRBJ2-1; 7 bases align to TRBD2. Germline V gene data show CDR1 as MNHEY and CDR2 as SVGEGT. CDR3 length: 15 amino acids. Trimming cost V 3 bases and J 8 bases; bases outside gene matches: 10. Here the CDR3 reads CASSYGGEGRYEQFF. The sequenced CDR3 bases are TGTGCCAGCAGTTATGGGGGGGAGGGCCGCTATGAG.

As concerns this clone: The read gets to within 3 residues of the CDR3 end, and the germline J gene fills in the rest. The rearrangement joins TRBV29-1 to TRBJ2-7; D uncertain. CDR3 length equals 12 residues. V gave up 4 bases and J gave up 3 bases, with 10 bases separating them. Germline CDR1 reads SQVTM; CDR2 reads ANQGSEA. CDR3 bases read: TGCAGCGTTGGTTCCAACTACTACGAG. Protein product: CSVGSNYYE. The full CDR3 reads CSVGSNYYEQYF.

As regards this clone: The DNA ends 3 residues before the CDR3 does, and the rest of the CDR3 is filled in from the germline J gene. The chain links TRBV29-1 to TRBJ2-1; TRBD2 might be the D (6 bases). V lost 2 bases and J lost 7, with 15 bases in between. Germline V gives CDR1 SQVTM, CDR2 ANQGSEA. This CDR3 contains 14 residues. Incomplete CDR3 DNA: TGCAGCGTTGAACTGCACACTGGAGGGAATGAG. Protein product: CSVELHTGGNE. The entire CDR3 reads CSVELHTGGNEQFF.

The DNA read from the CDR3 is TGTGCCAGCAGCCCCGGACAGGGAGAGAAA. As protein: CASSPGQGEK. The entire CDR3 sequence reads CASSPGQGEKLFF. The chain recombines TRBV7-3 with TRBJ1-4; 8 nucleotides align to TRBD1. The read falls 3 residues short of the CDR3 end, and the missing part is taken from the germline J gene. Germline V gene data show CDR1 as SGHTA and CDR2 as FQGTGA. This CDR3 has 13 residues. The full variable domain, with the rest looked up from reference TRBV7-3 and TRBJ1-4, is GAGVSQTPSNKVTEKGKYVELRCDPISGHTALYWYRQSLGQGPEFLIYFQGTGAADDSGLPNDRFFAVRPEGSVSTLKIQRTERGDSAVYLCASSPGQGEKLFFGSGTQLSVL.

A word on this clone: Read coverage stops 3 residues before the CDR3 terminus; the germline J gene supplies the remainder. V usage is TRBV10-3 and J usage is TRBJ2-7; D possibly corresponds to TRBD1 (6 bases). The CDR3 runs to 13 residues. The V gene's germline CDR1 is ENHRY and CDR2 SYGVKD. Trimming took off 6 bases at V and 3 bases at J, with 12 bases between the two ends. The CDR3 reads CAISPGTFYEQYF. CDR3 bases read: TGTGCCATCAGCCCCGGGACATTCTACGAG.

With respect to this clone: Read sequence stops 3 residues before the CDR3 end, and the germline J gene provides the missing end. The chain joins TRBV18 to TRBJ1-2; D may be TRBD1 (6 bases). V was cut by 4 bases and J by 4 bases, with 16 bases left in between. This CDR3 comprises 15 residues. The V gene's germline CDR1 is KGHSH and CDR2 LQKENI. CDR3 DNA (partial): TGTGCCAGCTCACAGGGCGGGGGCGCATCCTATGGC. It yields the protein CASSQGGGASYG. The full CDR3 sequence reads CASSQGGGASYGYTF.

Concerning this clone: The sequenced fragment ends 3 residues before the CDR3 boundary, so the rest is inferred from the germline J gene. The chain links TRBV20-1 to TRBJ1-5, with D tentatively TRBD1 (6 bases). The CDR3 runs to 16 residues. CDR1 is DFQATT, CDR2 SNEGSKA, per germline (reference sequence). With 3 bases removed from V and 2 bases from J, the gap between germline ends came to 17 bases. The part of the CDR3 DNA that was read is TGCAGTGCTAGGACTCGGGGAAAGGGGGGCAATCAGCCC. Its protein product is CSARTRGKGGNQP. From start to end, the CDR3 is CSARTRGKGGNQPQHF.

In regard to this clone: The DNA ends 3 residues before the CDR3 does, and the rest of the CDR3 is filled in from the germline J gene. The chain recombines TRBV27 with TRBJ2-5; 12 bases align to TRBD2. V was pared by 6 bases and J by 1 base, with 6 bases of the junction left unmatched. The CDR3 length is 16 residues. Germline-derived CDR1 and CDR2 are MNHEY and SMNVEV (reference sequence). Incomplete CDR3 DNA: TGTGCCAGCAGCACCGGGACTAGCGGGCTCCAAGAGACC. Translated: CASSTGTSGLQET. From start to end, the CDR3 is CASSTGTSGLQETQYF.

This CDR3 is CASSLVEGAGSPLHF. The sequenced CDR3 bases are TGTGCCAGCAGCTTAGTGGAGGGGGCAGGATCACCC. The chain joins TRBV7-9 to TRBJ1-6; TRBD1 matches at 7 bases. The read terminates 3 residues before the CDR3 end, so the remaining end is supplied by the germline J gene. CDR1 and CDR2 from the germline V gene are SEHNR and FQNEAQ (reference sequence). V lost 1 base and J lost 10; bases outside the gene matches: 7. The CDR3 spans 15 residues.

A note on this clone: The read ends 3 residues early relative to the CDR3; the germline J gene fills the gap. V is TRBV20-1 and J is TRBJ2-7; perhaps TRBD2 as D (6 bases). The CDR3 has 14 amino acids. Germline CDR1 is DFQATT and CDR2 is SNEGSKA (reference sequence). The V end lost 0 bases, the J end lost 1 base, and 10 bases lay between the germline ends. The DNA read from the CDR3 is TGCAGTGCTAGAGATTCGGGGGTTTCCTACGAG. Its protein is CSARDSGVSYE. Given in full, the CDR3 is CSARDSGVSYEQYF.